The 22 T cell receptor beta chains given below trace back to one sample, sequenced in a study of CD8 T cells in ankylosing spondylitis. The antigens of these receptors remain unknown. From the 5' RACE reads, TCRdb called clonotypes with MiXCR, one entry per CDR3 protein. The sample yields 350,000 to 450,000 distinct CDR3 sequences, 25% to 30% seen once. Study observations and caveats: Within ankylosing spondylitis blood, a TCR beta motif made up of roughly eight highly homologous variants appeared to be characteristic.

The sequenced sample consisted of blood, either unsorted or a sorted T cell fraction (not recorded which). The receptors come from a male donor with ankylosing spondylitis.

J is TRBJ1-2 and V is TRBV2; no firm D call. This CDR3 has 15 residues. Trimming shortened V by 3 bases and J by 1 base, and 12 bases separated the two germline ends. CDR1 is SNHLY and CDR2 is FYNNEI in the germline V gene. CDR3 in DNA: TGTGCCAGCAGTGAGCGTGAAAGGGTTAACTATGGCTACACCTTC. Translation gives CASSERERVNYGYTF.

This clonotype has a handful of counts. The rearrangement uses TRBV6-1 and TRBJ2-7; 8 nucleotides align to TRBD2. V was clipped by 3 bases and J by 0 bases; unmatched bases: 4. The germline gives CDR1 MNHNS, CDR2 SASEGT. The CDR3 is 15 residues long. The CDR3 sequence: CASSERAGASYEQYF. DNA of the CDR3: TGTGCCAGCAGTGAGAGAGCGGGGGCCTCCTACGAGCAGTACTTC.

The chain is built from TRBV20-1 and TRBJ2-7; 9 positions match TRBD2. The germline CDR1 and CDR2 sequences are DFQATT and SNEGSKA (reference sequence). The CDR3 is 14 amino acids. Trimming removed 3 bases from V and 0 bases from J; junction bases left unmatched: 3. In nucleotides, the CDR3 is TGCAGTGCTAGCGCTAGCGGGAACTCCTACGAGCAGTACGTC. It is translated as CSASASGNSYEQYV.

CDR3 nucleotides: TGTGCCATCAGTGGGGTAGGATCCTACGAGCAGTACGTC. Its protein product is CAISGVGSYEQYV. The chain has TRBV10-3 and TRBJ2-7; D gene unclear. Trimming cost V 4 bases and J 1 base, with 8 bases left between them. CDR1 and CDR2 from the germline V gene are ENHRY and SYGVKD. The CDR3 has 13 amino acids.

This clonotype was counted a few times. The CDR3 loop reads CASSLGREYIQYF. The CDR3 DNA follows: TGTGCCAGCAGCTTAGGGCGGGAGTACATTCAGTACTTC. The V gene is TRBV7-2, the J gene TRBJ2-4; 7 nucleotides agree with TRBD2. The CDR3 consists of 13 residues. CDR1 is SGHTA and CDR2 is FQGNSA in the germline V gene. V trimming: 1 base; J trimming: 8 bases; junction bases outside the gene matches: 2.

In its sample, this clonotype was seen a few times. The chain employs TRBV24-1 and TRBJ2-2; 7 nucleotides match TRBD1. Unmatched junction bases numbered 4, after V lost 4 bases and J lost 3 bases. The CDR3 sequence is 15 residues long. Germline V gene lookup returns CDR1 KGHDR and CDR2 SFDVKD. The CDR3 sequence: CATSEAGTDTGELFF. The DNA of the CDR3 is TGTGCCACCAGTGAGGCTGGGACAGACACCGGGGAGCTGTTTTTT.

The chain carries TRBV5-1 and TRBJ2-2; no clear D. CDR1 SGHRS and CDR2 YFSETQ come from the germline V gene. The CDR3 sequence is 12 residues long. The V end lost 6 bases, the J end lost 7 bases, and 10 bases lay between the germline ends. In DNA, the CDR3 is TGCGCCAGCAAAACTATCGACGGGGAGCTGTTTTTT. Translated, it gives CASKTIDGELFF. Drawing the rest from reference TRBV5-1 and TRBJ2-2, the complete variable domain is KAGVTQTPRYLIKTRGQQVTLSCSPISGHRSVSWYQQTPGQGLQFLFEYFSETQRNKGNFPGRFSGRQFSNSRSEMNVSTLELGDSALYLCASKTIDGELFFGEGSRLTVL.

V gene TRBV20-1 combines with J gene TRBJ2-3; no clear D gene. V lost 6 bases and J lost 8, with 12 bases in between. Germline CDR1 is DFQATT and CDR2 is SNEGSKA (reference sequence). The CDR3 is 11 amino acids. The CDR3 DNA follows: TGCAGTGCCCACCACCCCAGTACGCAGTATTTT. This translates into CSAHHPSTQYF.

The CDR3 coding sequence is TGCGCCAGCCGGACGGAGGGGGAGCTGTTTTTT. Its protein is CASRTEGELFF. The chain combines TRBV5-1 with TRBJ2-2; D unclear. Trimming stripped 7 bases from V and 8 bases from J, with 9 bases between. This CDR3 has 11 residues. Germline V gene sequence: CDR1 SGHRS, CDR2 YFSETQ.

V is TRBV5-1 and J is TRBJ1-1; D call uncertain. The V end was cut by 4 bases, the J end by 3 bases, with 16 bases between. The germline gives CDR1 SGHRS, CDR2 YFSETQ. The CDR3 has 15 amino acids. Here the CDR3 reads CASSQEGIGDTEAFF. The CDR3 DNA sequence: TGCGCCAGCAGCCAGGAAGGGATTGGCGACACTGAAGCTTTCTTT.

This clonotype was detected a few times. The DNA for the CDR3 is TGTGCCAGCAGCACGGACAGGGGGAACACTGAAGCTTTCTTT. It translates to CASSTDRGNTEAFF. The chain uses TRBV11-1 and TRBJ1-1; 9 nucleotides match TRBD1. The germline V gene encodes CDR1 SGHAT and CDR2 FQDESV (reference sequence). The junction had 2 bases not matched to a gene; V was cut back by 5 bases and J by 1 base. The CDR3 is made up of 14 amino acids. Full variable domain (outside the CDR3, taken from reference TRBV11-1 and TRBJ1-1): EAEVAQSPRYKITEKSQAVAFWCDPISGHATLYWYRQILGQGPELLVQFQDESVVDDSQLPKDRFSAERLKGVDSTLKIQPAELGDSAMYLCASSTDRGNTEAFFGQGTRLTVV.

This chain joins TRBV5-1 and TRBJ2-1; D ambiguous. CDR1 and CDR2 (germline): SGHRS, YFSETQ. V was shortened by 0 bases and J by 3 bases, with 7 bases between the two germline ends. The CDR3 is made up of 14 amino acids. The CDR3 DNA sequence: TGCGCCAGCAGCTTGGACAGTAACTACAATGAGCAGTTCTTC. Protein: CASSLDSNYNEQFF.

A few counts support this clonotype. The chain recombines TRBV5-1 with TRBJ2-3, with 14 bases that match TRBD2. The CDR3 is made up of 16 amino acids. J was trimmed by 6 bases and V by 3 bases; bases with no gene match: 6. Germline V CDR1 and CDR2: SGHRS, YFSETQ. CDR3 loop: CASSSGTSGSWDTQYF. CDR3 DNA: TGCGCCAGCAGCTCGGGGACTAGCGGGAGTTGGGATACGCAGTATTTT.

This sequence joins TRBV27 and TRBJ1-2, with 7 bases aligning to TRBD1. The CDR3 totals 15 residues. V lost 5 bases to trimming and J lost 4 bases; unmatched junction nucleotides: 10. Per the germline V gene, CDR1 is MNHEY and CDR2 is SMNVEV (reference sequence). CDR3 DNA: TGTGCCAGCAGTATTAGACAGGGTGAGGCCTATGGCTACACCTTC. Its translation is CASSIRQGEAYGYTF.

The J gene is TRBJ2-3, the V gene TRBV29-1; D unclear. From germline, CDR1 is SQVTM and CDR2 ANQGSEA. There are 11 residues in the CDR3. V lost 0 bases to trimming and J lost 6 bases, with 4 bases between them. The CDR3, as DNA: TGCAGCGTTGAAGATCGCGATACGCAGTATTTT. The encoded protein is CSVEDRDTQYF.

This clonotype has more than one count but fewer than ten. The chain has TRBV20-1 and TRBJ1-6; 7 nucleotides agree with TRBD1. CDR1 is DFQATT and CDR2 is SNEGSKA in the germline V gene (reference sequence). The CDR3 is made up of 11 amino acids. J gave up 13 bases and V 3 bases, and 3 bases lay outside the gene matches. The CDR3 reads CSARLGQPLHF. Written as DNA, the CDR3 is TGCAGTGCTAGGCTGGGACAGCCCCTCCACTTT.

The chain has TRBV11-2 and TRBJ2-3, with TRBD2 as a possible D gene (6 bases). The CDR3 contains 16 residues. V shed 5 bases and J shed 2 bases, with 17 bases lying between them. Germline V gives CDR1 SGHAT, CDR2 FQNNGV. CDR3 amino acids: CASSAWESSATDTQYF. Here the CDR3 DNA reads TGTGCCAGCAGCGCATGGGAGTCTAGCGCCACAGATACGCAGTATTTT.

This clonotype was observed a handful of times. V is TRBV7-2 and J is TRBJ1-3; 8 bases line up with TRBD1. The CDR3 is 16 residues long. V dropped 5 bases and J dropped 4; count of bases not matched to a gene: 10. Germline-derived CDR1 and CDR2 are SGHTA and FQGNSA. CDR3 sequence reads: CASSAAQGAFGNTIYF. The CDR3 region has the DNA TGTGCCAGCAGCGCGGCCCAGGGGGCCTTCGGAAACACCATATATTTT.

CDR3 DNA sequence: TGCAGTGCTAGAGCTGGGGGTAGGTCCTACGAGCAGTACTTC. It codes for CSARAGGRSYEQYF. The chain joins TRBV20-1 to TRBJ2-7, with D possibly called TRBD1 or TRBD2 (5 bases each). Trimming took off 1 base at V and 1 base at J, with 11 bases between the two ends. Per the germline V gene, CDR1 is DFQATT and CDR2 is SNEGSKA (reference sequence). CDR3 length: 14 residues.

This clonotype appeared a few times. The chain is built from TRBV10-3 and TRBJ1-1; no clear D. Germline V gene lookup returns CDR1 ENHRY and CDR2 SYGVKD. Between the trimmed V and J ends, which lost 3 bases and 1 base, there was a span of 6 bases. This CDR3 region has 13 residues. The CDR3 nucleotides read TGTGCCATCAGTGACAGGCAGAACACTGAAGCTTTCTTT. It translates to CAISDRQNTEAFF.

This clonotype showed up just a few times. The gene calls are TRBV5-1 and TRBJ2-5; tentative D call: TRBD2 (5 bases). The V gene lost 2 bases and the J gene lost 1 base, with 9 bases spanning the gap. The V gene's germline CDR1 is SGHRS and CDR2 YFSETQ. The CDR3 spans 14 residues. CDR3 nucleotide sequence: TGCGCCAGCAGCTTAGACTACGCCCAAGAGACCCAGTACTTC. It translates to CASSLDYAQETQYF.

The CDR3: CASSLTVDNEQFF. CDR3 sequence (DNA): TGTGCCAGCAGCTTGACTGTAGACAATGAGCAGTTCTTC. The chain couples TRBV7-2 to TRBJ2-1; the D is unclear. CDR1 SGHTA and CDR2 FQGNSA come from the germline V gene. CDR3 length: 13 residues. V was cut by 3 bases and J by 5 bases, with 8 bases left in between.